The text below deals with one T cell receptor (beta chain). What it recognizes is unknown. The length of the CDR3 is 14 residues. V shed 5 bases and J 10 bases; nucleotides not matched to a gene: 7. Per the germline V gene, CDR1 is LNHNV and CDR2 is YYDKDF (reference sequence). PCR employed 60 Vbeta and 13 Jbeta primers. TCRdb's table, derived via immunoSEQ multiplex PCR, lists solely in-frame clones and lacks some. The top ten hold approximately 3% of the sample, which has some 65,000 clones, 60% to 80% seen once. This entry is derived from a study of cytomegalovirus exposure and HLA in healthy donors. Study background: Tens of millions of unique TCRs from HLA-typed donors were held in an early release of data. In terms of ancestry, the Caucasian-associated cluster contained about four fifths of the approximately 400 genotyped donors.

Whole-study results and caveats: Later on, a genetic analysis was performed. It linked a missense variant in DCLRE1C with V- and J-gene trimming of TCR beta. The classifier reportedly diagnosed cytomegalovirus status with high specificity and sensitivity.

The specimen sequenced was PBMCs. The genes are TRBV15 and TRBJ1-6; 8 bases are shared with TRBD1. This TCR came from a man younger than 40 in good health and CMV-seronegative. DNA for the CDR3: TGTGCCACCAGCCCCGACAGGGGTTGGTCACCCCTCCACTTT. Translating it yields CATSPDRGWSPLHF.